These T cell receptor beta chains were read from a single sample in a study of T cells in tuberculosis. Data came from immunoSEQ multiplex PCR; TCRdb stores just in-frame clones and leaves some out. The sample shows 80,000 to 100,000 clones, under 95% of them seen only once. What was sequenced was CD1b-GMM tetramer-negative cells sorted from PBMCs. These receptors were taken from an adult woman with latent tuberculosis. The CDR3 runs from the conserved cysteine through the conserved F or W. Each record gives: clone size, J gene, V gene, CDR3 protein. Expanded clones are given a class, and other clones once, few, many or no size at all.

. | TRBJ2-1 | TRBV6-5 | CASSYSWDRPNEQFF
. | TRBJ2-5 | TRBV6-5 | CASSPGLAETQYF
. | TRBJ1-3 | TRBV30 | CAWGGQGSGNTIYF
. | TRBJ2-3 | TRBV10-3 | CAISAGTSGTDTQYF
. | TRBJ2-2 | TRBV9 | CASKLPTGGPNTGELFF
. | TRBJ2-2 | TRBV19 | CASSISQVAGELFF
. | TRBJ1-2 | TRBV25-1 | CASTGGGADGYTF
. | TRBJ1-2 | TRBV5-6 | CASSLQGAPYGYTF
. | TRBJ2-5 | TRBV5-6 | CASSLGQGFRETQYF
. | TRBJ1-1 | TRBV5-1 | CASSLAGQGAIAEAFF
. | TRBJ1-6 | TRBV30 | CAWSVFFPGGGNSPLHF
. | TRBJ1-2 | TRBV28 | CASQLQGAYGYTF
. | TRBJ1-2 | TRBV4-1 | CASSREQTGPGYGYTF
. | TRBJ1-4 | TRBV29-1 | CSARGQDEKLFF
. | TRBJ2-1 | TRBV4-1 | CASSQETSGGAYEQFF
. | TRBJ2-3 | TRBV6-6 | CASGAGGSGTDTQYF
. | TRBJ1-2 | TRBV14 | CASSSQGRYGYTF
. | TRBJ1-4 | TRBV7-9 | CASSLGGGEKLFF
. | TRBJ2-1 | TRBV6-1 | CASSVEGWSFNEQFF
. | TRBJ2-4 | TRBV21-1 | CASSKAAGLPGVRKNIQYF
. | TRBJ2-7 | TRBV10-2 | CAIRTSGGSYEQYF
. | TRBJ1-1 | TRBV7-9 | CASSAKAGGESNTEAFF
once | TRBJ1-5 | TRBV6-1 | CASSVDQPQHF
. | TRBJ2-5 | TRBV11-2 | CASSSRGLKETQYF
. | TRBJ2-5 | TRBV2 | CASSEEGQAAETQYF
. | TRBJ1-5 | TRBV2 | CASSEGGGRSNQPQHF
once | TRBJ2-2 | TRBV19 | CASSVRQGAGELFF
. | TRBJ2-2 | TRBV13 | CASSFGPENTGELFF
. | TRBJ1-5 | TRBV18 | CASSPDRGGQPQHF
. | TRBJ2-2 | TRBV2 | CASSVGVDLTGELFF
. | TRBJ2-3 | TRBV6-5 | CASSSGGDTQYF
few | TRBJ1-4 | TRBV7-9 | CASSRDIENEKLFF
. | TRBJ2-5 | TRBV5-8 | CASSQGLAGHQETQYF
. | TRBJ2-3 | TRBV10-1 | CASSRSGGTDTQYF
. | TRBJ2-1 | TRBV6-6 | CASSYGRGGPNEQFF
. | TRBJ2-7 | TRBV7-2 | CASSEGSGGSPYEQYF
. | TRBJ1-1 | TRBV13 | CASSALQGYTEAFF
. | TRBJ2-1 | TRBV5-1 | CASSLSGKDEYEQFF